This paragraph reports one TCR beta chain. Its target is unknown. The record originates from a study of T cells after posttransplantation cyclophosphamide. The ends were cut back, 5 bases at V and 7 bases at J, with 11 bases in the middle. This CDR3 is 12 amino acids long. Germline V gene data show CDR1 as MNHNS and CDR2 as SASEGT. Sequencing was performed with immunoSEQ multiplex PCR; in TCRdb, only in-frame clones are kept and a portion is missing. Found here are tens of thousands of clones, about 90% of them singletons; the top ten hold over 2%. General study findings and limits: TRB clonality was highly associated with recipient CMV seropositivity and reactivation. Tissue-infiltrating T cells from skin or gut overlapped little with blood T cells. Later blood repertoires were often dominated by clones from the donor CD8+ memory compartment.

Cyclophosphamide on days +3 and +4 followed busulfan-fludarabine conditioning and a marrow graft. This receptor was obtained from a male patient between 55 and 70 years old who received an allogeneic stem cell transplant from a related donor and was CMV-positive. The graft donor may have given rise to some T cells. The specimen was PBMCs, collected 55 to 70 days after allogeneic stem cell transplant with posttransplant cyclophosphamide. V usage is TRBV6-1 and J usage is TRBJ2-5; possibly TRBD2 for D (5 bases). CDR3 sequence (DNA): TGTGCCAGCAGTTTGGCTGCGGGGACCCAGTACTTC. Protein: CASSLAAGTQYF.